This T cell receptor beta chain was sequenced in a study of cytomegalovirus exposure and HLA in healthy donors (dated by TCRdb to the late 2010s). Describing the broader study: In an earlier analysis of about 560 of the donors, roughly 300 Gb of sequence data and 90 million to 130 million unique TCR beta sequences from roughly 200 million T cells were reported. Typing coverage differed by locus: A, B, C, DRB1 and DQB1 were typed in roughly 620-640 donors, DQA1 in approximately 520, DPA1 in 606, and DPB1 in around 490. Every discovery cohort repertoire had been produced on one sequencing platform. A later analysis re-examined previously published TCR beta repertoires from more than 550 donors and added high-resolution HLA genotyping to investigate patterns of TCR occurrence. An earlier analysis of 587 of the donors applied high-throughput TCR beta sequencing to assess whether each TCR beta V gene segment acted as functional or pseudogenic. The T cell repertoires of under 700 subjects were profiled by immunosequencing and related to cytomegalovirus serostatus. On average, around 240,000 unique TCR beta nucleotide sequences were sequenced per donor among 398 genotyped donors of the cohort, with around 19% of those sequences being non-productive. Along with the approximately 600-subject first cohort, a separate validation cohort of over a hundred different subjects was used. Donor age, sex, ethnicity and CMV serostatus were compiled alongside the repertoire data. Among the approximately 430 genotyped donors, more than 70% belonged to the genetic ancestry cluster associated with self-reported Caucasian donors. An early release covering around 630 HLA-typed donors comprised approximately 300 gigabases of sequencing data and around 85 million unique TCR sequences. Several DR-DQ haplotypes were handled as single units for association and clustering because linkage in the cohort was strong. Class I and class II HLA loci were covered by the typing at four-digit resolution. Rather than drawing on any new phenotypic data, the later analysis identified candidate immune exposures from TCR beta sequences and the way those sequences occurred across donors. The study aimed to test whether signatures of past pathogen exposure could be identified by cataloging public T cell receptors. A later genetic analysis used genome-wide SNP genotypes for 398 of the 666 donors, treating that subset as a discovery cohort. The study combined high-throughput TCR immunosequencing, statistical association of individual TCRs with disease status, and machine learning to predict cytomegalovirus infection status. Results the study describes overall, beyond this receptor: Compared with the roughly 700-donor mean, donors in an Asian-associated ancestry cluster had fewer N-insertions in productive TCRs, according to a later genetic analysis. According to a later analysis, TCR association rates differed among HLA loci, with DRB1 alleles showing the most associated TCRs and HLA-C alleles showing the fewest. Several of the top co-occurrence clusters appeared to be linked to parvovirus B19, influenza, CMV and Epstein-Barr virus, according to a later analysis. Some IMGT-functional V segments, including TRBV6-2 and TRBV6-3, could not be told apart with the 87-base-pair reads, so those segments were excluded. Cytomegalovirus status was reported to be diagnosed by the classifier with high specificity and sensitivity in both the original and validation cohorts. A cluster of highly shared sequence variants was judged likely to be a technical artifact of the sequencing pipeline. For the cohort, immune exposure information was limited to CMV serostatus. A further reported finding was that TCR beta sequences accurately predicted the HLA-A and HLA-B alleles for most subjects in the first cohort. Three of the identified cytomegalovirus-associated TCR beta chains were confirmed in vitro to be specific for cytomegalovirus antigens. This cohort had only TCR beta chains sequenced, and the lack of alpha or paired-chain data limited which features could be detected. At a false discovery rate of 0.05, a later analysis linked about 17,000 TCR beta sequences to specific HLA alleles. Correlated functional status among segregating V segments might reflect linkage disequilibrium, but an unknown experimental factor could not be ruled out. While some public TCRs were present in many individuals, most TCR sequences turned up only very rarely across donors. A later analysis found that HLA-associated TCR beta chains were more clonally expanded and had lower generation probabilities than equally common non-associated chains. In the study, about 150 TCR beta chains were listed as associated with cytomegalovirus. When HLA alleles, especially DR and DQ, strongly co-occurred, TCR associations were difficult to assign to individual alleles. Roughly uniform sequencing depth across donors was assumed in presence/absence analyses, although this assumption may not hold. The authors suggested that the approach could potentially be extended to other disease states and immunological phenotypes. In a later analysis, most CMV-associated TCR beta chains were found to appear HLA-restricted, with HLA associations seemingly driven largely by CMV exposure. Because HLA typing was missing for some donors at each locus, association tests included only the typed subset. About 17 rarely observed V segments, including chromosome 9 orphons, were excluded from the earlier analysis of some 590 of the donors because counts were too low. An earlier analysis of approximately 600 of the donors showed that most TCR beta V segments appeared in productive rearrangements either about 87% or about 30% of the time, which broadly matched IMGT annotations. An association between a missense DCLRE1C variant and V-gene and J-gene trimming of TCR beta chains was found in a later genetic analysis and replicated in an independent cohort.

The library was produced with the immunoSEQ multiplex PCR assay. For the multiplex PCR, a mixture combining 60 forward primers for TCR Vbeta segments and 13 reverse primers for TCR Jbeta segments was used. The CDR3 region of rearranged TCR beta genes was amplified from genomic DNA by a multiplex PCR assay. The amplified TCR beta libraries were sequenced on the Illumina HiSeq System as 87-base-pair reads. The authors' pipeline ran thus. A later analysis counted some 74 million unique TCR beta chains across the 666 repertoires, and some 11 million of these chains were shared by at least two donors. Raw reads were error-corrected and collapsed into unique sequences by a nearest-neighbor algorithm in which closely related sequences were merged to remove PCR and sequencing errors. Alignment of CDR3 sequences to IMGT reference sequences was used to assign V, D and J gene segments. For a sequence to be retained, a match of at least six nucleotides to both a V gene segment and a J gene segment was required. A rearrangement was called productive if the CDR3 had no stop codons and remained in frame with V and J, and every other rearrangement was called non-productive. Following IMGT convention, CDR3 was defined as the stretch from the second conserved V-encoded cysteine to the conserved J-encoded phenylalanine. Sequences without an unambiguous match to a single V gene segment were excluded from the earlier analysis of a few hundred of the donors. An earlier analysis of fewer than 750 of the donors called V segments functional above 56.7% productive rearrangements and segregating when the between-donor standard deviation exceeded 5%. To diagnose cytomegalovirus status from the catalog of TCR beta chain sequences, a statistical classification framework was built. In a later analysis, V and J genes were assigned by comparing TCR nucleotide sequences against IMGT/GENE-DB human TR gene sequences. In a later analysis, CDR3 sequences and most-parsimonious VDJ recombination scenarios were assigned using the TCRdist pipeline. In a later analysis, each TCR beta chain was defined by its CDR3 amino acid sequence together with its V-gene family, and reads lacking a unique V-gene family were excluded. A later analysis removed several hundred highly shared, low-generation-probability nucleotide sequences to deal with suspected cross-contamination and a sequencing artifact. A later analysis calculated a clonal expansion index for each public chain from normalized within-repertoire ranks of inferred template counts. In a later analysis, generation probabilities were computed using a VDJ recombination model fitted to out-of-frame rearrangements, and the results were checked against IGoR. A later analysis scored TCR-TCR, TCR-HLA and TCR-CMV co-occurrence with hypergeometric tests, applying a repertoire-size bias correction to TCR pairs. A later analysis estimated false discovery rates by permuting HLA or CMV assignments 20 times. In a later analysis, co-occurring TCRs were grouped using DBSCAN, with TCRdist sequence similarity added in when clustering inside HLA-allele-positive subsets. Repertoires with fewer than 30,000 or more than 120,000 public chains were left out of co-occurrence clustering, as were a few repertoires with anomalous nucleotide sharing. The clones in this table, taken by TCRdb from immuneACCESS, are in-frame only. Not every clone is retained; where verified, under half of the shortfall comes from an unresolved V gene, and the cause of the rest is unknown. V and J calls and clone size are those listed in that table; D and trimming were worked out from the DNA. The sample table shows about 250,000 clones, and roughly 85% are seen once. The ten most abundant clones make up about 0.25% of the sample.

The germline V gene encodes CDR1 SGHNT and CDR2 YYREEE (reference sequence). V and J lose 5 bases and 0 bases, and a span of 16 bases separates them. Measured from the cysteine to the phenylalanine, the CDR3 is 16 residues long. CDR3 DNA is the only sequence kept; it has 48 bases, read in frame from the first base. Comments on this clone: This receptor's antigen is unknown. Per-base quality was not reported, and no clone a single base away is much larger than it.

The cohort consisted of approximately 670 healthy bone marrow donors. Cohort members were all nominally healthy when sampled, although unrecorded immune exposures were likely present. The donor tested CMV seronegative, placing the donor among the 350 or so seronegative members of the cohort. A peripheral blood sample was provided by each donor, and peripheral blood mononuclear cells were used for TCR beta sequencing. Genomic DNA extraction from the blood cell samples was performed with the Qiagen DNeasy Blood Extraction Kit. Sequencing was carried out using PBMCs. The sequence joins TRBV5-4 to TRBJ2-3; TRBD2 is a weak D gene call, 6 bases matching. This TCR was recovered from a girl aged 2 to 10 in good health and CMV-seronegative. The DNA sequence is given as TGTGCCAGCAGACTAGCCCAGGGTCCGAGCACAGATACGCAGTATTTT. Its protein product is CASRLAQGPSTDTQYF.